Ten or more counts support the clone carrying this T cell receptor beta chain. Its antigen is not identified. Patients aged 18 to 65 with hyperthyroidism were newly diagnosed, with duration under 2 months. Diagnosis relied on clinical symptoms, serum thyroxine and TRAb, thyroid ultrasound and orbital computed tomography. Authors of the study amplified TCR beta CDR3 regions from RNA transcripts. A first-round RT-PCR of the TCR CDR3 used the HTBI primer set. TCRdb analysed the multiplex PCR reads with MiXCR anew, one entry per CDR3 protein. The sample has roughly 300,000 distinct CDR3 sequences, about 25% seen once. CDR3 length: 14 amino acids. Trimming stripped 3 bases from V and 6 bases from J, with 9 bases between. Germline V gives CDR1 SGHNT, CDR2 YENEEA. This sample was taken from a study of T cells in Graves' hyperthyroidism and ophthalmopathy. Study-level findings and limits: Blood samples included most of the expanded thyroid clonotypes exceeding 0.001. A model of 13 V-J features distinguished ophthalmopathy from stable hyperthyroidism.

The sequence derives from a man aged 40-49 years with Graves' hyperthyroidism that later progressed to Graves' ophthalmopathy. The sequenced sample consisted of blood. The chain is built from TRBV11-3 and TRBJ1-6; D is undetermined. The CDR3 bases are TGTGCCAGCAGCTTGGCGGAGAGTAATTCACCCCTCCACTTT. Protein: CASSLAESNSPLHF.